This paragraph covers one T cell receptor (beta chain) sequence. This sample was included in a study of PD-L1 blockade in urothelial cancer. Time point defined: pretreatment peripheral blood. It was locally advanced or metastatic urothelial carcinoma that patients had. V trimming: 4 bases; J trimming: 3 bases; junction bases outside the gene matches: 6. CDR3 size: 14 residues. The germline V gene encodes CDR1 KGHSH and CDR2 LQKENI. Some clones are missing from TCRdb's copy, which holds only in-frame ones; the method was immunoSEQ multiplex PCR. The data hold about 130,000 clones, with approximately 84% observed a single time.

Source: PBMCs, taken around atezolizumab (anti-PD-L1) treatment. The source of this sequence is a man in his forties or fifties with urothelial cancer. The rearrangement links TRBV18 to TRBJ2-7; 7 bases are shared with TRBD1. CDR3 nucleotide sequence: TGTGCCAGCTCACGAGGGACAGTCTTCTACGAGCAGTACTTC. It translates to CASSRGTVFYEQYF.